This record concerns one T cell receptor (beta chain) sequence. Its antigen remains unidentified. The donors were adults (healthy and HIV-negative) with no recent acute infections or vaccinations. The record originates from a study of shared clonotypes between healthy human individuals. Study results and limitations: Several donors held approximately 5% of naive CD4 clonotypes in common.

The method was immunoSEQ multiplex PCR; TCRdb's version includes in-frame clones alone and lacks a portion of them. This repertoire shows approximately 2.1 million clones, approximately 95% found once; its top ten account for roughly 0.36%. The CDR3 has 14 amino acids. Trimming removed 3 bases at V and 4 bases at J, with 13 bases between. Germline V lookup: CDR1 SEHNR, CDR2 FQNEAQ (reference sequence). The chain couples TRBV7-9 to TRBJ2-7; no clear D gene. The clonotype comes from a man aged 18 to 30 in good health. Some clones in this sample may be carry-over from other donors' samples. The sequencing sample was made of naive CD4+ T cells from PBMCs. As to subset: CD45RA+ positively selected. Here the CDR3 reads CASSLSRSSYEQYF. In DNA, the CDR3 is TGTGCCAGCAGCTTGAGCAGGTCGAGTTACGAGCAGTACTTC. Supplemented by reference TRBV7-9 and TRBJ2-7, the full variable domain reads DTGVSQNPRHKITKRGQNVTFRCDPISEHNRLYWYRQTLGQGPEFLTYFQNEAQLEKSRLLSDRFSAERPKGSFSTLEIQRTEQGDSAMYLCASSLSRSSYEQYFGPGTRLTVT.